This T cell receptor (beta chain) is from a study of early T cells in non-severe SARS-CoV-2 infection. Molecules of cDNA were individually given unique molecular identifiers that were attached to them. TCRdb re-called the 5' RACE reads through MiXCR, storing one row per CDR3 protein. The sample includes roughly 54,000 distinct CDR3 sequences, 4.5% to 7% of them seen just once. Trimming removed 3 bases from V and 2 bases from J, with 11 bases in between. The germline CDR1 and CDR2 sequences are SGHAT and FQDESV (reference sequence). The CDR3 has 14 amino acids. This clonotype was seen a handful of times.

The rearrangement uses TRBV11-1 and TRBJ2-7, with D possibly matching TRBD2 (6 bases). Sequencing used whole blood. This receptor was identified in an adult who was a healthcare worker with PCR-confirmed SARS-CoV-2 infection or an uninfected control (not recorded which). The CDR3 spells CASSFWLATYEQYF. As DNA, the CDR3 is TGTGCCAGCAGCTTCTGGCTAGCGACCTACGAGCAGTACTTC.